These 26 T cell receptor beta chains were all obtained from the same sample, sequenced in a study of CD8 T cell repertoires and HIV-1 epitope variants. No antigen has been assigned to these receptors. This table comes from immunoSEQ multiplex PCR, and its TCRdb copy is limited to in-frame clones, with some not included. The repertoire holds around 6,400 clones, with 60% to 70% as singletons. The material sequenced was cultured CD8+ T cells derived from PBMCs. These receptors originate from a male donor with HIV.

This sequence joins TRBV11-2 and TRBJ1-2; a possible D gene is TRBD1 (6 bases). With 0 bases removed from V and 7 bases from J, the gap between germline ends came to 12 bases. The CDR3 totals 14 residues. CDR1 is SGHAT, CDR2 FQNNGV, per germline. Here the CDR3 DNA reads TGTGCCAGCAGCTTAGAAGGTTTGGGGGCTGGCTACACCTTC. This codes for CASSLEGLGAGYTF.

J is TRBJ2-5 and V is TRBV27; no clear D gene. Germline values: CDR1 MNHEY, CDR2 SMNVEV (reference sequence). Trimming shortened V by 5 bases and J by 5 bases, and 12 bases separated the two germline ends. The CDR3 spans 13 residues. CDR3 in amino acids: CASSPISVETQYF. The CDR3 DNA sequence: TGTGCCAGCAGTCCAATCTCTGTGGAGACCCAGTACTTC.

This clone appeared a few times. The chain carries TRBV7-9 and TRBJ1-2; 8 nucleotides match TRBD1. The V gene end was trimmed by 1 base and the J gene end by 2 bases; junction bases not matched to a gene: 3. The CDR3 consists of 15 residues. Germline loops: CDR1 SEHNR, CDR2 FQNEAQ (reference sequence). CDR3 sequence (DNA): TGTGCCAGCAGCTTAGAGTCAGGGGGCAACTATGGCTACACCTTC. Residues: CASSLESGGNYGYTF.

V is TRBV5-8 and J is TRBJ1-1; tentatively, D is TRBD1 (5 bases). Per germline, CDR1 SGHTS and CDR2 YDEGEE. The CDR3 sequence is 14 residues long. Trimming took off 4 bases at V and 1 base at J, with 11 bases between the two ends. CDR3 sequence reads: CASSRRGANTEAFF. Here the CDR3 DNA reads TGTGCCAGCAGCCGGCGCGGGGCGAACACTGAAGCTTTCTTT.

The rearrangement uses TRBV7-8 and TRBJ1-5, with TRBD1 identical over 8 bases. V was clipped by 1 base and J by 0 bases; unmatched bases: 5. The V gene's germline CDR1 is SGHVS and CDR2 FQNEAQ. The CDR3 length is 17 residues. The CDR3 protein is CASSLEDRAYSNQPQHF. The CDR3, as DNA: TGTGCCAGCAGCTTAGAGGACAGGGCTTATAGCAATCAGCCCCAGCATTTT.

The J gene is TRBJ2-3, the V gene TRBV27, with 10 positions matching TRBD1. Germline V gene lookup returns CDR1 MNHEY and CDR2 SMNVEV (reference sequence). This CDR3 has 16 amino acids. Germline trimming cut 7 bases from V and 4 bases from J; bases unmatched to any gene: 11. Here the CDR3 DNA reads TGTGCCAGCACCCGGGGGACAGGGGAGTCGGCAGATACGCAGTATTTT. Residues: CASTRGTGESADTQYF.

This chain connects TRBV7-2 to TRBJ2-4; TRBD1 matches 12 bases. V lost 0 bases, J lost 9 bases, and 9 bases stayed unmatched. This CDR3 spans 17 amino acids. Looked up from germline, CDR1 is SGHTA and CDR2 is FQGNSA. The CDR3 nucleotides read TGTGCCAGCAGCTTAGCTCCGACCGGGACAGGGGGCACCATTCAGTACTTC. It yields the protein CASSLAPTGTGGTIQYF.

The J gene is TRBJ2-1, the V gene TRBV7-9; possible D gene TRBD2, 5 bases. This CDR3 has 15 residues. The germline V and J ends were trimmed by 3 bases and 1 base, with 10 bases remaining between them. Germline V gives CDR1 SEHNR, CDR2 FQNEAQ (reference sequence). The CDR3 loop reads CASSFIGISYNEQFF. The CDR3 DNA sequence: TGTGCCAGCAGCTTCATCGGGATTTCCTACAATGAGCAGTTCTTC.

The genes are TRBV7-9 and TRBJ2-7, with D maybe TRBD2 (6 bases). The CDR3 runs to 17 residues. V lost 2 bases and J lost 0, with 17 bases in between. CDR1 and CDR2 (germline): SEHNR, FQNEAQ (reference sequence). The CDR3 region has the DNA TGTGCCAGCAGCTTACGAGCGGGCGCCCTGAGCTCCTACGAGCAGTACTTC. This translates into CASSLRAGALSSYEQYF.

This chain links TRBV15 with TRBJ1-4; D may be TRBD1 (6 bases). CDR3 length: 16 amino acids. CDR1 LNHNV and CDR2 YYDKDF come from the germline V gene (reference sequence). Trimming removed 0 bases from V and 6 bases from J, with 14 bases in between. The CDR3 sequence is CATSREYGGADEKLFF. The CDR3 region has the DNA TGTGCCACCAGCAGAGAGTATGGGGGGGCAGATGAAAAACTGTTTTTT.

The chain combines TRBV5-1 with TRBJ2-1; possible D gene TRBD2, 5 bases. CDR3 length: 15 amino acids. The V end lost 1 base, the J end lost 2 bases, and 10 bases lay between the germline ends. Germline V gene data show CDR1 as SGHRS and CDR2 as YFSETQ. For the CDR3, the DNA is TGCGCCAGCAGCTTGCACGCGGAGGCCTACAATGAGCAGTTCTTC. Encoded protein: CASSLHAEAYNEQFF. The full variable domain, completed using reference TRBV5-1 and TRBJ2-1, is KAGVTQTPRYLIKTRGQQVTLSCSPISGHRSVSWYQQTPGQGLQFLFEYFSETQRNKGNFPGRFSGRQFSNSRSEMNVSTLELGDSALYLCASSLHAEAYNEQFFGPGTRLTVL.

About this clone itself: At one boundary the junction diverges from the germline segment, which might be a read error. This chain uses TRBV5-1 with TRBJ2-3, with 7 nucleotides matching TRBD2. Per germline, CDR1 SGHRS and CDR2 YFSETQ. The CDR3 has 16 residues. The CDR3 spells CASGLGEGPGADTQYF. DNA for the CDR3: TGCGCCAGCGGCTTAGGGGAGGGCCCTGGGGCAGATACGCAGTATTTT.

This rearrangement joins TRBV28 to TRBJ1-2, with TRBD1 matching 9 bases. There are 14 residues in the CDR3. The J segment lost 3 bases and the V segment lost 6 bases, leaving 5 bases of the junction unmatched. Germline CDR1 MDHEN, CDR2 SYDVKM. For the CDR3, the DNA is TGTGCCAGCAGCCGACAGGGGGACTACTATGGCTACACCTTC. As protein: CASSRQGDYYGYTF.

The chain links TRBV27 to TRBJ2-7; 7 bases map to TRBD1. Trimming cost V 2 bases and J 3 bases; bases outside gene matches: 1. The CDR3 is made up of 13 amino acids. From germline, CDR1 is MNHEY and CDR2 SMNVEV (reference sequence). CDR3 sequence reads: CASSLPGGYEQYF. In nucleotides, the CDR3 is TGTGCCAGCAGTTTACCAGGGGGCTACGAGCAGTACTTC.

This clone was seen once. J is TRBJ2-1 and V is TRBV6-5; D is unclear. Trimming cost V 0 bases and J 3 bases, with 6 bases left between them. Germline assignment: CDR1 MNHEY and CDR2 SVGAGI. The CDR3 sequence is 14 residues long. CDR3: CASSYSWDYNEQFF. The CDR3 nucleotides are TGTGCCAGCAGTTACTCATGGGACTACAATGAGCAGTTCTTC.

The rearrangement links TRBV9 to TRBJ2-7; D call uncertain. There are 13 residues in the CDR3. Germline values: CDR1 SGDLS, CDR2 YYNGEE. Deletions cut 4 bases from V and 3 bases from J, with 11 bases between. CDR3 region: CASSTEGGYEQYF. CDR3 coding DNA: TGTGCCAGCAGCACGGAAGGTGGCTACGAGCAGTACTTC.

This clone was seen only once. This CDR3 is CASSQERLAISYNEQFF. CDR3 in DNA: TGCGCCAGCAGCCAAGAACGACTAGCGATCTCCTACAATGAGCAGTTCTTC. This chain joins TRBV4-3 and TRBJ2-1; 8 bases fit TRBD2. J gave up 0 bases and V 0 bases, and 4 bases lay outside the gene matches. The CDR3 extends over 17 amino acids. CDR1 is LGHNA and CDR2 is YSLEER in the germline V gene.

The chain uses TRBV7-8 and TRBJ2-2; 9 bases are shared with TRBD2. From germline, CDR1 is SGHVS and CDR2 FQNEAQ. The CDR3 has 15 amino acids. The V segment lost 4 bases and the J segment 6 bases; nucleotides outside the gene matches: 6. CDR3 loop: CASSSGLASSGELFF. As DNA, the CDR3 is TGTGCCAGCAGCTCGGGACTAGCCTCCTCCGGGGAGCTGTTTTTT.

This chain uses TRBV6-1 with TRBJ2-5, with TRBD1 as a possible D gene (7 bases). The V end lost 2 bases, the J end lost 4 bases, and 20 bases lay between the germline ends. Germline V CDR1 and CDR2: MNHNS, SASEGT. CDR3 length: 17 residues. The CDR3: CASSELLGDSGSETQYF. CDR3 bases: TGTGCCAGCAGTGAACTCCTCGGGGACAGCGGGTCAGAGACCCAGTACTTC.

This chain links TRBV7-3 with TRBJ2-6; no reliable D call. V lost 0 bases and J 1 base, leaving 10 bases between the germline ends. This CDR3 contains 17 residues. CDR1 and CDR2 from the germline V gene are SGHTA and FQGTGA. In DNA form, the CDR3 reads TGTGCCAGCAGCTTAACAGGGTCTAGTTCTGGGGCCAACGTCCTGACTTTC. Translated, it gives CASSLTGSSSGANVLTF.

The J gene is TRBJ2-7, the V gene TRBV25-1; D unresolved. In germline, CDR1 is MGHDK, CDR2 SYGVNS. Deletions cut 5 bases from V and 2 bases from J, with 13 bases between. The CDR3 is 14 residues long. The DNA for the CDR3 is TGTGCCAGCAGTTCAGATGTCTCGGCCTACGAGCAGTACTTC. Translating gives CASSSDVSAYEQYF.

This chain uses TRBV30 with TRBJ2-3; 13 positions match TRBD2. In germline, CDR1 is GTSNPN, CDR2 SVGIG (reference sequence). CDR3 length: 16 residues. V lost 2 bases, J lost 3 bases, and 5 bases stayed unmatched. The CDR3 reads CAWSIGLAGATDTQYF. DNA for the CDR3: TGTGCCTGGAGTATCGGACTAGCGGGGGCTACAGATACGCAGTATTTT.

The chain combines TRBV19 with TRBJ2-5; 9 bases agree with TRBD1. CDR1 is LNHDA and CDR2 is SQIVND in the germline V gene (reference sequence). J lost 5 bases, V lost 11 bases, and 9 bases had no gene match. The CDR3 is made up of 13 amino acids. CDR3 amino acids: CAVGQGRVETQYF. The CDR3 DNA is TGTGCCGTCGGACAGGGGAGGGTCGAGACCCAGTACTTC. Full variable domain (outside the CDR3, taken from reference TRBV19 and TRBJ2-5): DGGITQSPKYLFRKEGQNVTLSCEQNLNHDAMYWYRQDPGQGLRLIYYSQIVNDFQKGDIAEGYSVSREKKESFPLTVTSAQKNPTAFYLCAVGQGRVETQYFGPGTRLLVL.

There are a few counts of this clone. The CDR3 region has the DNA TGTGCCAGCAGTCGGGACAGCTCCTACGAGCAGTACTTC. Translating it yields CASSRDSSYEQYF. The V gene is TRBV27, the J gene TRBJ2-7, with TRBD1 identical over 7 bases. Germline values: CDR1 MNHEY, CDR2 SMNVEV (reference sequence). J was trimmed by 0 bases and V by 5 bases; bases with no gene match: 1. This CDR3 contains 13 residues.

In its sample, this clone was seen a few times. This chain connects TRBV7-8 to TRBJ1-1; D gene unclear. The CDR3 runs to 13 residues. The germline V gene has CDR1 SGHVS and CDR2 FQNEAQ. Trimming pared 2 bases from V and 1 base from J, leaving 5 bases between. The CDR3 reads CASSLSENTEAFF. The CDR3 region has the DNA TGTGCCAGCAGCTTATCCGAGAACACTGAAGCTTTCTTT.

This clone was counted a few times. This chain links TRBV7-9 with TRBJ1-5; D remains unclear. In germline, CDR1 is SEHNR, CDR2 FQNEAQ (reference sequence). This CDR3 is 14 amino acids long. Trimming stripped 1 base from V and 5 bases from J, with 9 bases between. CDR3 protein: CASSLVGRDQPQHF. The CDR3 coding sequence is TGTGCCAGCAGCTTAGTTGGGCGGGATCAGCCCCAGCATTTT. Supplemented by reference TRBV7-9 and TRBJ1-5, the full variable domain reads DTGVSQNPRHKITKRGQNVTFRCDPISEHNRLYWYRQTLGQGPEFLTYFQNEAQLEKSRLLSDRFSAERPKGSFSTLEIQRTEQGDSAMYLCASSLVGRDQPQHFGDGTRLSIL.